The text below deals with one T cell receptor beta chain. As yet, its antigen is unknown. Extracted from the samples, RNA was reverse transcribed into cDNA to serve as the sequencing template. Generated by immunoSEQ multiplex PCR, the TCRdb table keeps only in-frame clones and is missing some. The data show 200,000 to 250,000 clones, roughly two thirds seen once. The data originate from a study of CD8+ T cells in alopecia areata. Looked up from germline, CDR1 is SEHNR and CDR2 is FQNEAQ (reference sequence). CDR3 length: 15 amino acids. With V trimmed by 8 bases and J by 3 bases, 11 bases remained unmatched. General study points: Researchers reported that TCR sharing among patients proved less clear than in mice, possibly HLA-linked. Scalp data also include sequences from resident alphabeta T cells of normal skin.

From alopecia areata patients, lesional scalp punch biopsies and peripheral blood were collected. This clonotype was sampled from a human donor with alopecia areata. The sample in question was CD4+ T cells sorted from blood, obtained at week 0. J is TRBJ2-7 and V is TRBV7-9, with 9 bases fitting TRBD1. The CDR3 is CASGNSGTGSYEQYF. CDR3 nucleotide sequence: TGTGCCAGCGGTAATTCTGGGACAGGGAGCTACGAGCAGTACTTC.